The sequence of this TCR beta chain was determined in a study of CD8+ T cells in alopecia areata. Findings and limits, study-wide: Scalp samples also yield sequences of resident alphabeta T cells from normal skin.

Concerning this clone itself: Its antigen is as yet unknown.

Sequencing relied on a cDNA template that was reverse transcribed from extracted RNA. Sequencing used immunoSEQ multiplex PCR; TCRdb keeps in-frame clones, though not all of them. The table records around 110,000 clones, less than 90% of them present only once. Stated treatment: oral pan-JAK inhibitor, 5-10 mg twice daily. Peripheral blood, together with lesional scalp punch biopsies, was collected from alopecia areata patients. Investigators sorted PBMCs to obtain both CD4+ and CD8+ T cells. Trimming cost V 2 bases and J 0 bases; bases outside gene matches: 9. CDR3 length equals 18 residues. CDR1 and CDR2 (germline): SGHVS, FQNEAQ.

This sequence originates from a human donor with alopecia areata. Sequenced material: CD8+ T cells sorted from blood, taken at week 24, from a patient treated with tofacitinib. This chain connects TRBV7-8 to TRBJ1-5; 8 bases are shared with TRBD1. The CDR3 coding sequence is TGTGCCAGCAGCTTAATCCCTCAGGGGGCGGATAGCAATCAGCCCCAGCATTTT. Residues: CASSLIPQGADSNQPQHF.